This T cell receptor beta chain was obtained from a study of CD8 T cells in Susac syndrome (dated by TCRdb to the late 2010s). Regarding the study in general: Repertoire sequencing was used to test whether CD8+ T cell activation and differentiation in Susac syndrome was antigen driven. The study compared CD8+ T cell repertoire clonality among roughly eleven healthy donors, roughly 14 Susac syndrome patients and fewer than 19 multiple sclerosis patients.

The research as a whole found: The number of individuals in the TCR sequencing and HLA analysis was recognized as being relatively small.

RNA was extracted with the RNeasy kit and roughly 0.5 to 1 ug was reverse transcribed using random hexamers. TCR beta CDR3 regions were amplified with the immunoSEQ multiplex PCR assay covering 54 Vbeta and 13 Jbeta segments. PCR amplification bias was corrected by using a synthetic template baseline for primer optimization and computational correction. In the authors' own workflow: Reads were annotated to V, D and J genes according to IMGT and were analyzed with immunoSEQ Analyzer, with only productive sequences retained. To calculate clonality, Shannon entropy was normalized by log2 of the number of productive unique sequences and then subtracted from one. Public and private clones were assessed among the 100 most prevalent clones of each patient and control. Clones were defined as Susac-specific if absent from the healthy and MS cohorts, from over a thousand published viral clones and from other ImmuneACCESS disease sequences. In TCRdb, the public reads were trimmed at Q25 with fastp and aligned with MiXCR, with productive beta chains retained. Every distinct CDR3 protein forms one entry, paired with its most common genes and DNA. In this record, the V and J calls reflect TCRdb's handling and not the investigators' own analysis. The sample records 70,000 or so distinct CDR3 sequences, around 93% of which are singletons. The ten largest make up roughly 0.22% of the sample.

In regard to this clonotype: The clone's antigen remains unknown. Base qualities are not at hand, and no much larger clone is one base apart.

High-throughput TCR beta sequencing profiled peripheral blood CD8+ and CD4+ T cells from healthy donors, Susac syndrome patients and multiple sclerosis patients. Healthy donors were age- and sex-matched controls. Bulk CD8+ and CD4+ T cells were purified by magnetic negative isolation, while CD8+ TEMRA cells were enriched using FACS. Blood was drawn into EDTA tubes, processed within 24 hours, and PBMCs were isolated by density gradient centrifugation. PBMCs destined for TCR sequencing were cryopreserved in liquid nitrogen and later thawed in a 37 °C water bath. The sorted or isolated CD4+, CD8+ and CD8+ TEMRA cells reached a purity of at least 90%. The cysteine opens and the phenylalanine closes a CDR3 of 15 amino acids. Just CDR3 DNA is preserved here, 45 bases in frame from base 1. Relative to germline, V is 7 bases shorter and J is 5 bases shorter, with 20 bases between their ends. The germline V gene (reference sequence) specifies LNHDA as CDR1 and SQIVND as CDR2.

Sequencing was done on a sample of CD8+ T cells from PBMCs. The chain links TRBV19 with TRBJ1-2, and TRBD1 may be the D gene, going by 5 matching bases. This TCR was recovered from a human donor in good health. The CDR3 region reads CASTMGPGPGYGYTF. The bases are TGTGCCAGTACCATGGGTCCGGGGCCGGGGTATGGCTACACCTTC.